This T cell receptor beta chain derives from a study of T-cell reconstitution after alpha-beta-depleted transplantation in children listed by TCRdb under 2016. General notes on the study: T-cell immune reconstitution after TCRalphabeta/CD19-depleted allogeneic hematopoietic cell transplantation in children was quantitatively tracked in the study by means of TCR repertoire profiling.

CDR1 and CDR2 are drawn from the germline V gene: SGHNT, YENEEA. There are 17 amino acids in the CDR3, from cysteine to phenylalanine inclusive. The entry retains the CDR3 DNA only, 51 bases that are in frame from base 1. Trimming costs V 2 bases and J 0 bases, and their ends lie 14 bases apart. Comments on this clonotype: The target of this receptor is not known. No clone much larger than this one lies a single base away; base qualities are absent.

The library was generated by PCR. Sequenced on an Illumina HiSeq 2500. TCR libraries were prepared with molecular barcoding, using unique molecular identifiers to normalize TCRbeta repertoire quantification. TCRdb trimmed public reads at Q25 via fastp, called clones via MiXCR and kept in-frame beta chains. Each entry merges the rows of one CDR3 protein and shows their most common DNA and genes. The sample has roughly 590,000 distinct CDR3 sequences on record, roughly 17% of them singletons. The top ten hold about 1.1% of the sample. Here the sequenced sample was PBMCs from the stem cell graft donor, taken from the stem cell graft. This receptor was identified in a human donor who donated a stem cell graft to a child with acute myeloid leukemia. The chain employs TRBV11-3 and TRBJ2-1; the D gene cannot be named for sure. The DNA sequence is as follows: TGTGCCAGCAGCTTATTTCGTGGCGGTAGCTCCTACAATGAGCAGTTCTTC. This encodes CASSLFRGGSSYNEQFF.